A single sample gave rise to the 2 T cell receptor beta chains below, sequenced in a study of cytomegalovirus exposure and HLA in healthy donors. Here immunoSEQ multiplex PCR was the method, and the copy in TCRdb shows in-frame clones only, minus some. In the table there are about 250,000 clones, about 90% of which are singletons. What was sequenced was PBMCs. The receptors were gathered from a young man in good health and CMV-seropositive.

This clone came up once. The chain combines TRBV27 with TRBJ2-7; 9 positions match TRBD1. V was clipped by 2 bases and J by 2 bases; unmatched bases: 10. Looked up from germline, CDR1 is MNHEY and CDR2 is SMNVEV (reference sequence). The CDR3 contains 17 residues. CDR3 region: CASSLRNRDREPYEQYF. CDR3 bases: TGTGCCAGCAGTTTACGGAACCGGGACAGGGAACCCTACGAGCAGTACTTC.

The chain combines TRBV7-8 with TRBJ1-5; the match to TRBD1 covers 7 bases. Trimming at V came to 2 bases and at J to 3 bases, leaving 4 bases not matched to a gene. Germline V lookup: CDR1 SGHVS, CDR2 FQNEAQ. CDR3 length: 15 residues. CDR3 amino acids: CASSLRDRDNQPQHF. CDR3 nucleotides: TGTGCCAGCAGCTTAAGGGACAGAGACAATCAGCCCCAGCATTTT.